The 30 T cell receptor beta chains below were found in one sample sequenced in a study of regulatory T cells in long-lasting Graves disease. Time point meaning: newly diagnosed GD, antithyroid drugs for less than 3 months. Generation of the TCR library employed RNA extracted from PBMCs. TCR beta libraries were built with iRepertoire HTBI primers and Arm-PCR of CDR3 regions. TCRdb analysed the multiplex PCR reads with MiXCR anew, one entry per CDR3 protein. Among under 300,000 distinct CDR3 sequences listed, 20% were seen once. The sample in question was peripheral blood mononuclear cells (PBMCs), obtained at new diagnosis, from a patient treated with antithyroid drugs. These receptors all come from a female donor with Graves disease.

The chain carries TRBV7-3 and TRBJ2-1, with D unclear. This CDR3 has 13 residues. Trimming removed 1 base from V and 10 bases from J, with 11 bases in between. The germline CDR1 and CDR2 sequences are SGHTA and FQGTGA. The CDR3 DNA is TGTGCCAGCAGCTTAATCCATCTTGGGGAGCAGTTCTTC. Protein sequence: CASSLIHLGEQFF.

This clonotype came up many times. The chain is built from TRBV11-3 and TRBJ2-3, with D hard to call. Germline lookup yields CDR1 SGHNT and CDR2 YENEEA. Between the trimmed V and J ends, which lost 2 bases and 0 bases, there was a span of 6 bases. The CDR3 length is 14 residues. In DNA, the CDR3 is TGTGCCAGCAGCTTAATCGCTAGCACAGATACGCAGTATTTT. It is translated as CASSLIASTDTQYF.

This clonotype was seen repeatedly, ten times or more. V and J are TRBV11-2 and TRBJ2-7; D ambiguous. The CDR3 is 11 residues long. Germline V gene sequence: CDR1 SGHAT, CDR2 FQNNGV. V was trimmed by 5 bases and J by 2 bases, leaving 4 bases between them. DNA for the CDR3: TGTGCCAGCAGCCACACCTACGAGCAGTACTTC. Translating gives CASSHTYEQYF.

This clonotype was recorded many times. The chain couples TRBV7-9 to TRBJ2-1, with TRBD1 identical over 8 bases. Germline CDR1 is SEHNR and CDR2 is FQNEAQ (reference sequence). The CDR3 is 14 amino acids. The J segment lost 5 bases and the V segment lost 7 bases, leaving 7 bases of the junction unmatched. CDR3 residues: CASTRTGWNNEQFF. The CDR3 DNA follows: TGTGCCAGCACCCGGACAGGGTGGAACAATGAGCAGTTCTTC.

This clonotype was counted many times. CDR3 coding DNA: TGTGCCAGCAGTTTACATCGGGATCAGCCCCAGCATTTT. It yields the protein CASSLHRDQPQHF. J is TRBJ1-5 and V is TRBV12-3 or TRBV12-4; D is uncertain. The CDR3 runs 13 residues. V was cut by 2 bases and J by 5 bases, with 7 bases left in between.

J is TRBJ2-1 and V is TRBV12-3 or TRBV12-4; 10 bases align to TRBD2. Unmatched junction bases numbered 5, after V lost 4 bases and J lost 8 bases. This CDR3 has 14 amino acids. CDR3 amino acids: CASSSSGRGDEQFF. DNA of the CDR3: TGTGCCAGCAGTTCTAGCGGGAGAGGCGATGAGCAGTTCTTC.

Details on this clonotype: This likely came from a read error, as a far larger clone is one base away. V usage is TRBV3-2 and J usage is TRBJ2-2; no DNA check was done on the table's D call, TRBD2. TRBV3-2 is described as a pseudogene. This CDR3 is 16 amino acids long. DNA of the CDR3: TGTGCCAGCAGCCGAAGGGCCCAGGGGCGGGCCGGGGAGCTGTTTTTT. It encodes CASSRRAQGRAGELFF.

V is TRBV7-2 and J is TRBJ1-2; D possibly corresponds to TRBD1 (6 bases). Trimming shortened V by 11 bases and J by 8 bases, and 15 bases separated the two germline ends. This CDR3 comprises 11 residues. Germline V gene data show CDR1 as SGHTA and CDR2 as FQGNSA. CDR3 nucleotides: TGTGCCCTGTGGGGGGCCGGCGGCTACACCTTC. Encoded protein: CALWGAGGYTF.

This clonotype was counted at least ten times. The CDR3 sequence: CASSPQTTGELFF. The DNA of the CDR3 is TGTGCCAGCTCACCACAGACCACCGGGGAGCTGTTTTTT. The chain employs TRBV18 and TRBJ2-2; D remains ambiguous. With 1 base removed from V and 4 bases from J, the gap between germline ends came to 4 bases. The CDR3 spans 13 residues. Germline lookup yields CDR1 KGHSH and CDR2 LQKENI.

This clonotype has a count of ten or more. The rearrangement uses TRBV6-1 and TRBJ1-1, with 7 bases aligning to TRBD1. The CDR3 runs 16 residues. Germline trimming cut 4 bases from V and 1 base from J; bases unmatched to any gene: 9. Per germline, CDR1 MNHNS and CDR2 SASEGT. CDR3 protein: CASSGPTGTTNTEAFF. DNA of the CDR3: TGTGCCAGCAGTGGACCGACAGGGACCACGAACACTGAAGCTTTCTTT.

Here the CDR3 reads CASSGSPGQGRQPQHF. CDR3 in DNA: TGCGCCAGCAGTGGTTCCCCGGGACAGGGAAGGCAGCCCCAGCATTTT. The chain employs TRBV10-2 and TRBJ1-5; 9 bases are a match to TRBD1. Germline assignment: CDR1 WSHSY and CDR2 SAAADI. V trimming: 4 bases; J trimming: 7 bases; junction bases outside the gene matches: 11. CDR3 length: 16 amino acids.

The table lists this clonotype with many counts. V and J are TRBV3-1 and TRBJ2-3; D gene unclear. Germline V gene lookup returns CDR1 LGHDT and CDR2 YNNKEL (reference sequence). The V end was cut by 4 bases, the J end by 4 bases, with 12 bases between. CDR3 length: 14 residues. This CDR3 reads CASSPVGSPDTQYF. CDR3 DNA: TGTGCCAGCAGCCCAGTCGGTTCTCCAGATACGCAGTATTTT.

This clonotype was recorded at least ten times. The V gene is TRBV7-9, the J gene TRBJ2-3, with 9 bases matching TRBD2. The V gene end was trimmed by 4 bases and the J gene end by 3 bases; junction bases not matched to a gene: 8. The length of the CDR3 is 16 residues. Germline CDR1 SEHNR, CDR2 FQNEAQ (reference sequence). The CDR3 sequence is CASSSRLSGRTDTQYF. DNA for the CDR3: TGTGCCAGCAGCTCTAGACTTAGCGGGAGAACAGATACGCAGTATTTT.

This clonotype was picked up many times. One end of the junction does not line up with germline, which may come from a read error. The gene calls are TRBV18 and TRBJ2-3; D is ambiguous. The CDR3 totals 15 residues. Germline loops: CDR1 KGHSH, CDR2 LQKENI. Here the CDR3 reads CAGSPSRQSVDTQYF. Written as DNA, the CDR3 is TGTGCCGGCTCACCCTCGCGCCAATCGGTTGATACGCAGTATTTT.

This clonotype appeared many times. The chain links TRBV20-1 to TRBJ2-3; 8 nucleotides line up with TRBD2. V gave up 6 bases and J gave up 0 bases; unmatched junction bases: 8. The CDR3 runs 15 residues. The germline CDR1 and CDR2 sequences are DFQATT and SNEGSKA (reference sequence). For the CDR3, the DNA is TGCAGTGCGCCCCGGGAGGGCCTTAGCACAGATACGCAGTATTTT. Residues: CSAPREGLSTDTQYF.

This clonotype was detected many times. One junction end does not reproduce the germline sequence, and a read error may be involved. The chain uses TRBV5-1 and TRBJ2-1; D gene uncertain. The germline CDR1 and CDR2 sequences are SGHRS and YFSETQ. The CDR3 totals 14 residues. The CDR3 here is CASSSPFVGNEQFF. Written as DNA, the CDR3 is TGTGCCAGCAGCTCCCCGTTTGTGGGCAATGAGCAGTTCTTC.

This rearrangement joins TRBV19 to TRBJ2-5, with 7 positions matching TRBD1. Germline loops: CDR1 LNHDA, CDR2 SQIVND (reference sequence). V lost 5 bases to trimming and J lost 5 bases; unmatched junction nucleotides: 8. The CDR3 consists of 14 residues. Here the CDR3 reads CASSLQGMWETQYF. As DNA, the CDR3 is TGTGCCAGTAGTCTACAGGGGATGTGGGAGACCCAGTACTTC.

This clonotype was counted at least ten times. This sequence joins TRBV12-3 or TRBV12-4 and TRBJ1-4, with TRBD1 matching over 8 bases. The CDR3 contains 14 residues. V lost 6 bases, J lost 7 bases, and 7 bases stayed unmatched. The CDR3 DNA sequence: TGTGCCAGCAGACCTCAGGGGGCGGGTGAAAAACTGTTTTTT. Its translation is CASRPQGAGEKLFF.

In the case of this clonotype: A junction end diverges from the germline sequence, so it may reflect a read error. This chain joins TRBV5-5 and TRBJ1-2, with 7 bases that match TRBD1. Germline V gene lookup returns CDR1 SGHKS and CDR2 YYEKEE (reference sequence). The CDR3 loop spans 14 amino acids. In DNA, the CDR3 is TGTACCAGCAGCCTCCGGGACAGTGACTATGGCTACACCTTC. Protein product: CTSSLRDSDYGYTF.

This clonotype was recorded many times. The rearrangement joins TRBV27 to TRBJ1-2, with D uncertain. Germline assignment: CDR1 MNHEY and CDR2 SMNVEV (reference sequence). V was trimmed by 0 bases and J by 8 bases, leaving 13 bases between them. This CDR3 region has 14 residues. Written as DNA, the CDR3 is TGTGCCAGCAGTTTATCTGGGAGGATTGACGGCTACACCTTC. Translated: CASSLSGRIDGYTF.

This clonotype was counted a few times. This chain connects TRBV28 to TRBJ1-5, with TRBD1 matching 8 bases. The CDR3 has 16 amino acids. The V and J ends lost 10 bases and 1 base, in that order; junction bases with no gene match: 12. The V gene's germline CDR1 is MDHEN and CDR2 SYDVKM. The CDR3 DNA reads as TGTGCCACTTGGACAGGGAAAATCACGAGCAATCAGCCCCAGCATTTT. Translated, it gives CATWTGKITSNQPQHF.

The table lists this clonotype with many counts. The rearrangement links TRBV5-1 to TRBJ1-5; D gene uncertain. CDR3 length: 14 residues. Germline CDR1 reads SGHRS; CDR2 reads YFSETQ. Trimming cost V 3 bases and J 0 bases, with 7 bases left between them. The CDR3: CASSSLPSNQPQHF. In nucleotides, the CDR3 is TGCGCCAGCAGCTCACTACCTAGCAATCAGCCCCAGCATTTT. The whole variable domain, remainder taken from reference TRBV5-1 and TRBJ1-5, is KAGVTQTPRYLIKTRGQQVTLSCSPISGHRSVSWYQQTPGQGLQFLFEYFSETQRNKGNFPGRFSGRQFSNSRSEMNVSTLELGDSALYLCASSSLPSNQPQHFGDGTRLSIL.

The CDR3, as DNA: TGTGCCAGCAGCTTCCTGACCTCAGGGAACTATGGCTACACCTTC. Protein: CASSFLTSGNYGYTF. This chain connects TRBV7-9 to TRBJ1-2, with a weak D call TRBD1 (5 bases). The CDR3 totals 15 residues. Trimming shortened V by 3 bases and J by 2 bases, and 13 bases separated the two germline ends. Germline V gene sequence: CDR1 SEHNR, CDR2 FQNEAQ (reference sequence).

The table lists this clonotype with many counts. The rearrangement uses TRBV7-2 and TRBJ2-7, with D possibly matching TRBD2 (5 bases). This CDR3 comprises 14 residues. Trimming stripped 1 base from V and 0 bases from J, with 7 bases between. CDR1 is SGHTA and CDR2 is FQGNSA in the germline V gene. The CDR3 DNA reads TGTGCCAGCAGCTTAGGCCGGGGCTCCTACGAGCAGTACTTC. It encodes CASSLGRGSYEQYF.

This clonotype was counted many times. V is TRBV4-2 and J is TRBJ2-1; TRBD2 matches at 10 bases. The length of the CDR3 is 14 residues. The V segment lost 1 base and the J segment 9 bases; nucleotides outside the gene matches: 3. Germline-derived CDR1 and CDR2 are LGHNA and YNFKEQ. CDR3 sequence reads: CASSQASGSGEQFF. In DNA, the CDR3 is TGTGCCAGCAGCCAAGCTAGCGGGAGCGGTGAGCAGTTCTTC.

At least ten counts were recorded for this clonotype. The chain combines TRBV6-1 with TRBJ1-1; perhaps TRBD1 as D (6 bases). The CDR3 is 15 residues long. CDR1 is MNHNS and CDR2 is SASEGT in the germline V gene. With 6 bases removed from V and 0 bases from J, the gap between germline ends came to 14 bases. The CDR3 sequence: CASRTGLNMNTEAFF. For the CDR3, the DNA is TGTGCCAGCAGGACAGGTTTAAATATGAACACTGAAGCTTTCTTT.

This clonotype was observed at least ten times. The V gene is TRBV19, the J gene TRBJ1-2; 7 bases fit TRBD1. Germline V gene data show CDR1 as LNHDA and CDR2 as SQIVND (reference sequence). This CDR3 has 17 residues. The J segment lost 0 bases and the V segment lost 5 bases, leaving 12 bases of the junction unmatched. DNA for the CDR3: TGTGCCAGTAGTGCTTGGGACAGCATACGAGCTAACTATGGCTACACCTTC. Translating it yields CASSAWDSIRANYGYTF.

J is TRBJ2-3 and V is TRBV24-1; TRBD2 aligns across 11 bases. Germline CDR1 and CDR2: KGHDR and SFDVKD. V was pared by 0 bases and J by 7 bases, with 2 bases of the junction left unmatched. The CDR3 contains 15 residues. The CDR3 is CATSDLLAGGHTQYF. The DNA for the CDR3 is TGTGCCACCAGTGATTTGCTAGCGGGAGGACATACGCAGTATTTT.

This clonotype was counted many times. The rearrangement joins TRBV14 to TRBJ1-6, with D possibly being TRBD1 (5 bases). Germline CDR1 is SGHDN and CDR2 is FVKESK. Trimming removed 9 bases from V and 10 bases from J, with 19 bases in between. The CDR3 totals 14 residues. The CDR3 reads CASRARGSLSPLHF. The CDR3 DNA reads TGTGCCAGTCGGGCTCGGGGGAGTCTCTCACCCCTCCACTTT.

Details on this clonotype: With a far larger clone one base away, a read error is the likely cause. The CDR3 bases are TGTGCCAGCAGGACCGGGACAGGGTCCAACGAGCAGTTCTTC. Translating gives CASRTGTGSNEQFF. V usage is TRBV5-6 and J usage is TRBJ2-1, with 9 nucleotides matching TRBD1. V dropped 5 bases and J dropped 10; count of bases not matched to a gene: 10. This CDR3 contains 14 residues. Germline V gene sequence: CDR1 SGHDT, CDR2 YYEEEE. Together with reference TRBV5-6 and TRBJ2-1, the CDR3 gives the full variable domain: DAGVTQSPTHLIKTRGQQVTLRCSPKSGHDTVSWYQQALGQGPQFIFQYYEEEERQRGNFPDRFSGHQFPNYSSELNVNALLLGDSALYLCASRTGTGSNEQFFGPGTRLTVL.